These 12 T cell receptor beta chains were all obtained from the same sample, sequenced in a study of CD8+ T cells in alopecia areata. The authors extracted RNA and reverse transcribed it into cDNA as the sequencing template. The protocol was immunoSEQ multiplex PCR, while the TCRdb copy is restricted to in-frame clones and leaves out a portion. The sample records 100,000 to 130,000 clones, 84% being singletons. Treatment in this sample: oral pan-JAK inhibitor, 5-10 mg twice daily. Here the sequenced sample was CD8+ T cells sorted from blood, taken at week 24, from a patient treated with tofacitinib. The origin of the receptors is a human donor with alopecia areata.

To note about this clone: The sample contains more than one DNA sequence encoding this CDR3. The chain is built from TRBV27 and TRBJ2-7; 7 nucleotides line up with TRBD2. CDR1 and CDR2 (germline): MNHEY, SMNVEV (reference sequence). V shed 2 bases and J 3 bases; nucleotides not matched to a gene: 4. The CDR3 runs to 14 residues. CDR3: CASSLGGGVYEQYF. For the CDR3, the DNA is TGTGCCAGCAGTTTAGGGGGGGGAGTCTACGAGCAGTACTTC.

The chain uses TRBV30 and TRBJ2-5; TRBD2 agrees at 10 bases. CDR1 GTSNPN and CDR2 SVGIG come from the germline V gene (reference sequence). V lost 4 bases to trimming and J lost 4 bases; unmatched junction nucleotides: 6. The CDR3 has 14 amino acids. The DNA for the CDR3 is TGTGCCTGGACGGCCAGCGGGGGGGTAGAGACCCAGTACTTC. Its translation is CAWTASGGVETQYF. The entire variable domain, with the rest obtained from reference TRBV30 and TRBJ2-5, is as follows: SQTIHQWPATLVQPVGSPLSLECTVEGTSNPNLYWYRQAAGRGLQLLFYSVGIGQISSEVPQNLSASRPQDRQFILSSKKLLLSDSGFYLCAWTASGGVETQYFGPGTRLLVL.

V gene TRBV7-9 combines with J gene TRBJ2-5; the match to TRBD1 covers 10 bases. The junction had 5 bases not matched to a gene; V was cut back by 4 bases and J by 6 bases. The CDR3 is 14 residues long. CDR1 is SEHNR, CDR2 FQNEAQ, per germline (reference sequence). This chain's CDR3 is CASSSRQGAKTQYF. DNA for the CDR3: TGTGCCAGCAGCTCTCGACAGGGGGCGAAGACCCAGTACTTC.

The chain uses TRBV5-1 and TRBJ2-2, with unresolved D. Germline V gene data show CDR1 as SGHRS and CDR2 as YFSETQ. This CDR3 region has 16 residues. Trimming removed 1 base from V and 0 bases from J, with 10 bases in between. In nucleotides, the CDR3 is TGCGCCAGCAGCTTGCTGGGGTACTCGAACACCGGGGAGCTGTTTTTT. Its translation is CASSLLGYSNTGELFF. Looking up the rest from reference TRBV5-1 and TRBJ2-2 gives the full variable domain: KAGVTQTPRYLIKTRGQQVTLSCSPISGHRSVSWYQQTPGQGLQFLFEYFSETQRNKGNFPGRFSGRQFSNSRSEMNVSTLELGDSALYLCASSLLGYSNTGELFFGEGSRLTVL.

CDR3 in amino acids: CASSSGQSNEQFF. CDR3 DNA: TGTGCCAGCAGTTCGGGACAGAGCAATGAGCAGTTCTTC. This chain links TRBV6-5 with TRBJ2-1, with 7 positions matching TRBD1. The J segment lost 6 bases and the V segment lost 4 bases, leaving 3 bases of the junction unmatched. This CDR3 is 13 amino acids long. Germline V CDR1 and CDR2: MNHEY, SVGAGI.

This chain links TRBV6-5 with TRBJ1-2; D remains unclear. Trimming left V 2 bases short and J 8 bases short, with 12 bases between. The germline CDR1 and CDR2 sequences are MNHEY and SVGAGI. This CDR3 is built from 13 residues. In nucleotides, the CDR3 is TGTGCCAGCAGTTACGAGCCAACCGGCGGCTACACCTTC. The encoded protein is CASSYEPTGGYTF.

This rearrangement joins TRBV4-1 to TRBJ2-5; 12 nucleotides match TRBD2. Losses at the gene ends were 3 bases for V and 5 bases for J; bases not matched to a gene: 7. Germline V gene sequence: CDR1 MGHRA, CDR2 YSYEKL. CDR3 length: 16 residues. CDR3 protein: CASSQLAGGARETQYF. As DNA, the CDR3 is TGCGCCAGCAGCCAGCTAGCGGGGGGGGCCAGGGAGACCCAGTACTTC.

Comments on this clone: One junction end does not reproduce the germline sequence, and a read error may be involved. The CDR3 loop is CASSLGWCGANTEAFF. CDR3 nucleotide sequence: TGTGCTAGCAGCTTAGGGTGGTGCGGGGCCAACACTGAAGCTTTCTTT. The V and J genes are TRBV7-7 and TRBJ1-1; D is perhaps TRBD1 (5 bases). The CDR3 is 16 residues long. Germline V lookup: CDR1 SSHAT, CDR2 FNYEAQ (reference sequence).

This chain links TRBV14 with TRBJ1-1; D remains unclear. CDR3 length: 15 residues. Per the germline V gene, CDR1 is SGHDN and CDR2 is FVKESK. Trimming shortened V by 5 bases and J by 5 bases, and 18 bases separated the two germline ends. CDR3 residues: CASSERGTIWTEAFF. CDR3 coding DNA: TGTGCCAGCAGCGAACGGGGTACCATTTGGACTGAAGCTTTCTTT. The full variable domain, its missing parts supplied by reference TRBV14 and TRBJ1-1, is EAGVTQFPSHSVIEKGQTVTLRCDPISGHDNLYWYRRVMGKEIKFLLHFVKESKQDESGMPNNRFLAERTGGTYSTLKVQPAELEDSGVYFCASSERGTIWTEAFFGQGTRLTVV.

The chain's CDR3 is CAWSRGNYEQYF. CDR3 DNA sequence: TGTGCCTGGAGTAGGGGGAACTACGAGCAGTACTTC. The V call is TRBV30, the J call TRBJ2-7, with D possibly being TRBD1 (6 bases). Trimming cost V 2 bases and J 3 bases, with 8 bases left between them. The CDR3 runs 12 residues. The germline CDR1 and CDR2 sequences are GTSNPN and SVGIG (reference sequence).

The chain uses TRBV4-2 and TRBJ2-5; perhaps D is TRBD1 or TRBD2 (6 bases each). The J call may be incorrect, as the DNA end agrees better with TRBJ2-7. This CDR3 is 15 amino acids long. Germline CDR1 is LGHNA and CDR2 is YNFKEQ. DNA for the CDR3: TGTGCCAGCAGCCAAGATCGTGGGGGGCCCTACGAGCAGTACTTC. It specifies CASSQDRGGPYEQYF.

This clone was picked up one time. The V gene is TRBV30, the J gene TRBJ1-1; the D is unclear. The germline CDR1 and CDR2 sequences are GTSNPN and SVGIG (reference sequence). The CDR3 is 13 amino acids. Trimming took off 4 bases at V and 0 bases at J, with 9 bases between the two ends. The CDR3 sequence is CAWTATMNTEAFF. The CDR3 coding sequence is TGTGCCTGGACCGCGACCATGAACACTGAAGCTTTCTTT.